This T cell receptor beta chain was observed in a study of T cell responses to AZD1222 COVID-19 vaccine. Study as a whole: Both about-4-week and about-12-week second-dose recipients were combined. Study-wide findings and caveats: Clonal diversity was possibly underestimated; the donors were predominantly white British and more often female.

Clones were sequenced by immunoSEQ multiplex PCR, and TCRdb holds only the in-frame ones, with some missing. Of about 150,000 clones listed, around 93% were seen once; the top ten hold 4.4%. Trimming stripped 5 bases from V and 8 bases from J, with 15 bases between. This CDR3 is 13 amino acids long. As regards this clone: Antigen unknown.

The specimen was peripheral blood, collected on day 0 of AZD1222 vaccination. The chain employs TRBV12-3 or TRBV12-4 and TRBJ2-5; no definite D call. The TCR was taken from an adult in good health. The CDR3 sequence is CASSMGREVTQYF. CDR3 DNA sequence: TGTGCCAGCAGTATGGGTCGTGAGGTAACCCAGTACTTC.